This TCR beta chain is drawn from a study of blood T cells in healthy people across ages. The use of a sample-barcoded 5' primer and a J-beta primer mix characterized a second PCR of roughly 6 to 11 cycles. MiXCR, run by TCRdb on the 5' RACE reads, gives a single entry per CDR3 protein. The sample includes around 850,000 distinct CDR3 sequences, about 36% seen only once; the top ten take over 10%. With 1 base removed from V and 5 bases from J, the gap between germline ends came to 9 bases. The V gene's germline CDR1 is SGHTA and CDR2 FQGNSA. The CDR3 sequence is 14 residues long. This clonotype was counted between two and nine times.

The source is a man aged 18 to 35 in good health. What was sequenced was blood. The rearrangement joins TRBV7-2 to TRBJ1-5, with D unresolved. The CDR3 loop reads CASSLDGRYQPQHF. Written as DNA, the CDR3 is TGTGCCAGCAGCTTAGATGGGAGGTATCAGCCCCAGCATTTT. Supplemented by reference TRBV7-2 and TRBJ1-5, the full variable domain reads GAGVSQSPSNKVTEKGKDVELRCDPISGHTALYWYRQSLGQGLEFLIYFQGNSAPDKSGLPSDRFSAERTGGSVSTLTIQRTQQEDSAVYLCASSLDGRYQPQHFGDGTRLSIL.